This T cell receptor (beta chain) was identified in a study of cytotoxic CD8 clonotypes in ibrutinib-treated CLL. Germline trimming cut 8 bases from V and 7 bases from J; bases unmatched to any gene: 7. CDR1 SNHLY and CDR2 FYNNEI come from the germline V gene. The CDR3 totals 14 residues. This table comes from immunoSEQ multiplex PCR, and its TCRdb copy is limited to in-frame clones, with some not included. This table has about 300,000 clones, approximately 76% appearing once. The material was PBMCs, obtained at disease progression, from a patient treated with ibrutinib. The receptor's source is a human donor with chronic lymphocytic leukemia. The chain employs TRBV2 and TRBJ2-1; 11 nucleotides agree with TRBD2. CDR3 DNA sequence: TGTGCCAGCGCCGGGACTAGCGGAGATAATGAGCAGTTCTTC. It is translated as CASAGTSGDNEQFF.